This TCR beta chain was documented in a study of blood T cell repertoires in COVID-19. Study as a whole: Acute-phase and convalescent COVID-19 samples originated in the United States, Italy and Spain. PBMCs, B-cell-depleted T cells, or T cells were the source of the cDNA or gDNA that made up the material.

In the original processing: Estimation of nucleated cell counts relied on the amplification of reference gene primers. The repertoire was sequenced with immunoSEQ multiplex PCR; TCRdb's copy has only in-frame clones and lacks some. That table supplies the V and J calls and clone size; D and trimming were determined from the DNA. This sample yields more than 100,000 clones, of which about four fifths are seen a single time; roughly 2.1% belongs to the top ten. The CDR3 loop spans 15 amino acids. Germline CDR1 is SGHRS and CDR2 is YFSETQ. Trimming removed 4 bases from V and 4 bases from J; junction bases left unmatched: 4.

This chain links TRBV5-1 with TRBJ2-1, with 11 bases fitting TRBD2. This sequence was found in a man between 70 and 80 years old with acute or convalescent COVID-19. The specimen was peripheral blood. Written as DNA, the CDR3 is TGCGCCAGCAGCCCGAGACTAGCGGGGTACAATGAGCAGTTCTTC. Protein product: CASSPRLAGYNEQFF.